This is a list of T cell receptor beta chains from one sample in a study of T cells in localized non-small cell lung cancer. The table came from immunoSEQ multiplex PCR; TCRdb's copy has only in-frame clones and leaves some out. The sample holds approximately 41,000 clones, about nine tenths seen once. The sequences come from peripheral blood, collected before any cancer treatment. The receptor source for this set is an older female donor with stage I squamous cell lung carcinoma. The CDR3 runs from the conserved cysteine through the conserved F or W. Fields, in order: V gene, J gene, clone size, D gene, CDR3 protein, CDR3 DNA. A D gene is named only where the DNA matches it firmly. The size of a clone is reported for some rows only, either as once, few or many, or as a class for expanded clones.

TRBV15	TRBJ2-3	-	TRBD2	CATSRPPSGILTDTQYF	TGTGCCACCAGCAGGCCACCCAGCGGGATTCTCACAGATACGCAGTATTTT
TRBV11-2	TRBJ2-2	-	-	CASSLRQVGELFF	TGTGCCAGCAGCTTAAGACAGGTCGGGGAGCTGTTTTTT
TRBV10-3	TRBJ1-5	-	-	CAISVGVDQPQHF	TGTGCCATCAGTGTGGGGGTAGATCAGCCCCAGCATTTT
TRBV29-1	TRBJ2-5	-	-	CSVEDPGVATQYF	TGCAGCGTTGAAGACCCTGGGGTGGCGACCCAGTACTTC
TRBV9	TRBJ2-7	-	TRBD2	CASSPRASGRQEQYF	TGTGCCAGCAGCCCCCGGGCTAGCGGCCGCCAGGAGCAGTACTTC
TRBV30	TRBJ1-3	-	-	CAWSKRSGNTIYF	TGTGCCTGGAGCAAACGCTCTGGAAACACCATATATTTT
TRBV18	TRBJ2-1	-	-	CASSPRTVYNEQFF	TGTGCCAGCTCACCACGTACGGTGTACAATGAGCAGTTCTTC
TRBV27	TRBJ2-3	-	TRBD1	CASMDRDHLRDTQYF	TGTGCCAGCATGGACAGGGACCATTTGAGGGATACGCAGTATTTT
TRBV11-3	TRBJ2-1	-	TRBD2	CASSLLAGGGKFF	TGTGCCAGCAGCTTACTAGCGGGAGGGGGAAAGTTCTTC
TRBV30	TRBJ1-4	-	-	CAWSLQGGKLFF	TGTGCCTGGAGTCTACAGGGTGGAAAACTGTTTTTT
TRBV27	TRBJ1-2	-	-	CASSRGPYYGYTF	TGTGCCAGCAGCAGGGGACCCTACTATGGCTACACCTTC
TRBV7-2	TRBJ2-2	-	TRBD2	CASSLEGGRDTGELFF	TGTGCCAGCAGCTTAGAGGGCGGGAGGGACACCGGGGAGCTGTTTTTT
TRBV11-2	TRBJ2-1	few	TRBD2	CASSQGTSGRVFNEQFF	TGTGCCAGCAGCCAAGGGACTAGCGGGAGGGTCTTCAATGAGCAGTTCTTC
TRBV7-2	TRBJ2-7	-	-	CASSSHRDEQYF	TGTGCCAGCAGCTCACACAGGGACGAGCAGTACTTC
TRBV7-3	TRBJ2-1	-	-	CASRPGGLVIGEQFF	TGTGCCAGCAGGCCAGGGGGACTAGTGATCGGTGAGCAGTTCTTC
TRBV1	TRBJ2-1	-	-	CTSSQDKATRDGNEQFF	TGCACCAGCAGCCAAGATAAAGCCACCCGGGATGGCAATGAGCAGTTCTTC
TRBV4-2	TRBJ1-4	-	-	CASSLGGGDATNEKLFF	TGTGCCAGCAGCTTAGGAGGAGGGGATGCAACTAATGAAAAACTGTTTTTT
TRBV11-2	TRBJ1-1	-	-	CASSLQVQVNTEAFF	TGTGCCAGCAGCTTACAAGTACAGGTGAACACTGAAGCTTTCTTT
TRBV7-9	TRBJ1-6	-	TRBD1	CASSQGQGFYNSPLHF	TGTGCCAGCAGCCAAGGACAGGGCTTTTATAATTCACCCCTCCACTTT
TRBV19	TRBJ1-5	-	-	CASSIRGLGNQPQHF	TGTGCCAGTAGTATTCGAGGGCTTGGCAATCAGCCCCAGCATTTT
TRBV6-1	TRBJ1-1	-	-	CASSVTENTEAFF	TGTGCCAGCAGTGTCACAGAGAACACTGAAGCTTTCTTT
TRBV29-1	TRBJ1-3	-	-	CSVETDGSFSGNTIYF	TGCAGCGTTGAGACGGACGGGAGTTTCTCTGGAAACACCATATATTTT
TRBV7-2	TRBJ2-1	-	TRBD2	CASSRPTSIAEQFF	TGTGCCAGCAGCCGCCCGACTAGCATTGCCGAGCAGTTCTTC
TRBV7-8	TRBJ2-4	once	-	CASSHAPDILAKNIQYF	TGTGCCAGCAGCCACGCCCCAGATATTCTAGCCAAAAACATTCAGTACTTC
TRBV19	TRBJ2-2	-	-	CASSIQGSNTGELFF	TGTGCCAGTAGTATCCAGGGCTCGAACACCGGGGAGCTGTTTTTT
TRBV7-3	TRBJ2-7	few	TRBD1	CASSRDRGGNEQYF	TGTGCCAGCAGCCGCGACAGAGGGGGCAACGAGCAGTACTTC
TRBV7-6	TRBJ2-7	-	TRBD1	CASSLAGQGAYEQYF	TGTGCCAGCAGCTTAGCGGGACAGGGGGCCTACGAGCAGTACTTC